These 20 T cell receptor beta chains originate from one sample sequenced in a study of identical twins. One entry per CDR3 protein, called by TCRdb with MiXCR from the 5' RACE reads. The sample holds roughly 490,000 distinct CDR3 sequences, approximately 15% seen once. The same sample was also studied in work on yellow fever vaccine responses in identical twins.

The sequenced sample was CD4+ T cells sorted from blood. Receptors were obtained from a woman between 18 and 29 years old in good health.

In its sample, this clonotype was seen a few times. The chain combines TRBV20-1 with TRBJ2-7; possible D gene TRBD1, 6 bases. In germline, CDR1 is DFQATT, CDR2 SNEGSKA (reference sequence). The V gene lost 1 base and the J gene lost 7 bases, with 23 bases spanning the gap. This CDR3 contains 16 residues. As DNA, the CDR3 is TGCAGTGCTAGAGTCCCGACAGGACGTAGAATTTGGGAGCAGTACTTC. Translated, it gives CSARVPTGRRIWEQYF.

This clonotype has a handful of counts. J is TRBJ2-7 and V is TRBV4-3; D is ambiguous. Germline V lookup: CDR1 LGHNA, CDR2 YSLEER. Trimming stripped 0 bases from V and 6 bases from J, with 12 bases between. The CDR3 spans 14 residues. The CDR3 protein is CASSQEITAAEQYF. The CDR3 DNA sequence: TGCGCCAGCAGCCAAGAAATAACTGCCGCCGAGCAGTACTTC.

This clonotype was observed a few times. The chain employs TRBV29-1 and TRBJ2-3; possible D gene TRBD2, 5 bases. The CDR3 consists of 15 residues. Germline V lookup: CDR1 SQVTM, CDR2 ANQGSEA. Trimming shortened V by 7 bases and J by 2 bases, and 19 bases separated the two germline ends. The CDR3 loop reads CSAAVASRPTDTQYF. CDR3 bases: TGCAGCGCCGCAGTCGCTAGCCGGCCCACAGATACGCAGTATTTT.

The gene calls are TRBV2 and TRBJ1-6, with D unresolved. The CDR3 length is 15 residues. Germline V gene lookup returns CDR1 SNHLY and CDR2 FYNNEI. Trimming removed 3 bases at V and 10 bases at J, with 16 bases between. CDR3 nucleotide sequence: TGTGCCAGCAGTGACGTCCGCGGGGTAGAGTCACCCCTCCACTTT. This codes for CASSDVRGVESPLHF.

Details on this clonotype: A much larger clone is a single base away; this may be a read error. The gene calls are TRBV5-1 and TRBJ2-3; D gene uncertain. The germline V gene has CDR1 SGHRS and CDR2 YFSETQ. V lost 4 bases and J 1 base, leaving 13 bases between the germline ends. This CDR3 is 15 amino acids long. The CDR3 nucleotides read TGCGCCAGCAGCCGGAGAGAGGTTGGCACAGATACGCAGTATTTT. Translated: CASSRREVGTDTQYF.

The CDR3 spells CASTAYTGVNEQFF. DNA of the CDR3: TGTGCCAGCACCGCTTATACAGGAGTAAATGAGCAGTTCTTC. The J gene is TRBJ2-1, the V gene TRBV7-2, with D possibly matching TRBD1 (5 bases). The germline gives CDR1 SGHTA, CDR2 FQGNSA. V lost 7 bases to trimming and J lost 7 bases, with 17 bases between them. The CDR3 has 14 residues. Full variable domain (missing parts from reference TRBV7-2 and TRBJ2-1): GAGVSQSPSNKVTEKGKDVELRCDPISGHTALYWYRQSLGQGLEFLIYFQGNSAPDKSGLPSDRFSAERTGGSVSTLTIQRTQQEDSAVYLCASTAYTGVNEQFFGPGTRLTVL.

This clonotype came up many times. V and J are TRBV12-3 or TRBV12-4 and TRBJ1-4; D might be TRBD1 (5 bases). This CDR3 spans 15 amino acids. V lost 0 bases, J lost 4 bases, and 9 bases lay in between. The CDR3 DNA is TGTGCCAGCAGTTTAGCCGCAGGGAGTAATGAAAAACTGTTTTTT. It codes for CASSLAAGSNEKLFF.

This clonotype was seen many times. The DNA for the CDR3 is TGTGCCAGCAGTCCCGGGGGGGTCACCGGGGAGCTGTTTTTT. It is translated as CASSPGGVTGELFF. This chain links TRBV12-3 or TRBV12-4 with TRBJ2-2; TRBD2 matches at 8 bases. Losses at the gene ends were 5 bases for V and 4 bases for J; bases not matched to a gene: 3. This CDR3 is built from 14 residues.

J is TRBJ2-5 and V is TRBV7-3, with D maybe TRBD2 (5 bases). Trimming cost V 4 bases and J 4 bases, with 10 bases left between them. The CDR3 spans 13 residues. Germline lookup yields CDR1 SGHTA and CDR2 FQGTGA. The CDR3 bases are TGTGCCAGCAGCTCAATCCGGGGAGAGACCCAGTACTTC. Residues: CASSSIRGETQYF.

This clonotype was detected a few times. CDR3 coding DNA: TGTGCCAGCAGCTTATTGGACAGGGTCCCTTCAGAAGGCTACACCTTC. It yields the protein CASSLLDRVPSEGYTF. V gene TRBV5-6 combines with J gene TRBJ1-2, with TRBD1 identical over 8 bases. With 2 bases clipped from V and 8 bases from J, the junction kept 14 bases outside the gene matches. Germline assignment: CDR1 SGHDT and CDR2 YYEEEE. CDR3 size: 16 residues.

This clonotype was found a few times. CDR3 nucleotide sequence: TGTGCCAGCAGCCGGACCGGGACATTCAATGAGCAGTTCTTC. Translated: CASSRTGTFNEQFF. This sequence joins TRBV7-9 and TRBJ2-1; the D gene is possibly TRBD1 (6 bases). The CDR3 totals 14 residues. Between the trimmed V and J ends, which lost 5 bases and 6 bases, there was a span of 14 bases. Looked up from germline, CDR1 is SEHNR and CDR2 is FQNEAQ (reference sequence).

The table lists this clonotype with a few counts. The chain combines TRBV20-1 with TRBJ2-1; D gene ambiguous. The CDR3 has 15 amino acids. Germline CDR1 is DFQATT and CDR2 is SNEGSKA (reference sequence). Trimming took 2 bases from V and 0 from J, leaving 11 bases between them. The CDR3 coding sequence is TGCAGTGCTAGAATTGAGGCTCGCTCCTACAATGAGCAGTTCTTC. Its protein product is CSARIEARSYNEQFF.

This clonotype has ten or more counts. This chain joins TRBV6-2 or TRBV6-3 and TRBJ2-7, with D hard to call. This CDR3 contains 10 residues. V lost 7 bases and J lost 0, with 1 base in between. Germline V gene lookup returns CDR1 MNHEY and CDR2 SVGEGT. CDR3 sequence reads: CASTSYEQYF. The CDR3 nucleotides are TGTGCCAGCACCTCCTACGAGCAGTACTTC.

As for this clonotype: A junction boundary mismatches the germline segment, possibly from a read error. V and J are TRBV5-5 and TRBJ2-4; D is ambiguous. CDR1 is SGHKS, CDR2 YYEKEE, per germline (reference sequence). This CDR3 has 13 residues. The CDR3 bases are TGTGCCATCAGCCCCGAGAGGAAAAACATTCAGTACTTC. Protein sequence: CAISPERKNIQYF.

The DNA of the CDR3 is TGTGCCAGCAGTGAGGAAGGGAGTAGAAACTATGGCTACACCTTC. This translates into CASSEEGSRNYGYTF. The chain couples TRBV2 to TRBJ1-2; D gene uncertain. Per the germline V gene, CDR1 is SNHLY and CDR2 is FYNNEI. V was pared by 3 bases and J by 2 bases, with 13 bases between. The CDR3 is 15 amino acids. Full variable domain (remainder filled in from reference TRBV2 and TRBJ1-2): EPEVTQTPSHQVTQMGQEVILRCVPISNHLYFYWYRQILGQKVEFLVSFYNNEISEKSEIFDDQFSVERPDGSNFTLKIRSTKLEDSAMYFCASSEEGSRNYGYTFGSGTRLTVV.

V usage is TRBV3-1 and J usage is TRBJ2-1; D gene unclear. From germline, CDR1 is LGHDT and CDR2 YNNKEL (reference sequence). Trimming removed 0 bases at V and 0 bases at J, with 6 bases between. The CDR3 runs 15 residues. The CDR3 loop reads CASSQEQSSYNEQFF. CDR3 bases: TGTGCCAGCAGCCAAGAACAGAGCTCCTACAATGAGCAGTTCTTC.

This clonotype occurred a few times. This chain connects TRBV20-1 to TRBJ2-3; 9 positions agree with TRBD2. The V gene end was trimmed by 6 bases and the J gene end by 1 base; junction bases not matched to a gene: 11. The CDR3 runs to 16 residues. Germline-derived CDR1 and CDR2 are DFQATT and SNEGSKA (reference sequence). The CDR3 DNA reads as TGCAGTGCCCCGCGGGCGGGGGGGCTACGCACAGATACGCAGTATTTT. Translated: CSAPRAGGLRTDTQYF.

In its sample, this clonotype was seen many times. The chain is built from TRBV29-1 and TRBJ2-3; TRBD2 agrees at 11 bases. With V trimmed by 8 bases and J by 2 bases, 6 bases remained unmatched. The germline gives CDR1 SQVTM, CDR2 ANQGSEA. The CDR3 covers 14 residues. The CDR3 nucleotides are TGCAGCACGACTAGCGGGACCTTCACAGATACGCAGTATTTT. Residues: CSTTSGTFTDTQYF.

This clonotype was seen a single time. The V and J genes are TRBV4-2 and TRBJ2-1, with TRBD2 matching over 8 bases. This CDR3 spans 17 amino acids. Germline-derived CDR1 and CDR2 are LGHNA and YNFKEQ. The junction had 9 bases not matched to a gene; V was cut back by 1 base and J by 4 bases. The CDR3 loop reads CASSQAPGAGAYNEQFF. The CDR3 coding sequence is TGTGCCAGCAGCCAAGCCCCTGGAGCGGGGGCATACAATGAGCAGTTCTTC.

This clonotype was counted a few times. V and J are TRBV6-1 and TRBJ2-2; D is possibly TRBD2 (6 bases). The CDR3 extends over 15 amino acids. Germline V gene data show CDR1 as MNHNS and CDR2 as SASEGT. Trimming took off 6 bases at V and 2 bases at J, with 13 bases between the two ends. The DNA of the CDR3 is TGTGCCAGCAGACTAACCGGGGGTAACACCGGGGAGCTGTTTTTT. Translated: CASRLTGGNTGELFF.